This TCR beta chain was found in a study of regulatory T cells in long-lasting Graves disease. The authors built TCR beta libraries using iRepertoire HTBI primers and Arm-PCR of CDR3 regions. A single record per CDR3 protein comes from TCRdb applying MiXCR to the multiplex PCR reads. The sample records some 370,000 distinct CDR3 sequences, less than 25% being singletons. Findings and limits, study-wide: TCR diversity was lower in persistent than newly diagnosed Graves' disease. Rather than thyroid tissue, only peripheral blood underwent study.

Time point in this sample: persistent/refractory GD, antithyroid drugs over 5 years with positive TRAb. The authors made the TCR library using RNA they extracted from PBMCs. The CDR3 covers 12 residues. The ends were cut back, 4 bases at V and 1 base at J, with 7 bases in the middle. Germline V gives CDR1 SQVTM, CDR2 ANQGSEA. As for this clonotype: The antigen remains undetermined.

The chain uses TRBV29-1 and TRBJ1-1; D might be TRBD1 (5 bases). The receptor comes from a female donor with Graves disease. Source: peripheral blood mononuclear cells (PBMCs), taken when the disease was refractory, from a patient treated with antithyroid drugs. In DNA form, the CDR3 reads TGCAGCGTTGCGGGGGGGAACACTGAAGCTTTCTTT. Its translation: CSVAGGNTEAFF.